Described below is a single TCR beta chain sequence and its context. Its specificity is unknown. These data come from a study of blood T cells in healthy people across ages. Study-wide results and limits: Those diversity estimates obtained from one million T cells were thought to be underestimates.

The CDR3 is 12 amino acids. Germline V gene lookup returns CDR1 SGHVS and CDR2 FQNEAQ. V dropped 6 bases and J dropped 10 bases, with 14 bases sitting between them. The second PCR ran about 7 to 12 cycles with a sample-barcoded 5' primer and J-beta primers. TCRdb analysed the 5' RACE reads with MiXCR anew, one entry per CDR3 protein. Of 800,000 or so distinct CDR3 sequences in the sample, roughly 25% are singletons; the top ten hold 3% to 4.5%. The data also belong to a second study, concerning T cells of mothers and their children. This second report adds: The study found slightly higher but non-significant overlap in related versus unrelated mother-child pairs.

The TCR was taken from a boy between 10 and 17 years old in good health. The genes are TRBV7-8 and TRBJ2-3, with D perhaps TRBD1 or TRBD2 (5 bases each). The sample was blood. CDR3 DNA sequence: TGTGCCAGCAGGCTCGGGGCCCAATCGCAGTATTTT. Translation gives CASRLGAQSQYF.